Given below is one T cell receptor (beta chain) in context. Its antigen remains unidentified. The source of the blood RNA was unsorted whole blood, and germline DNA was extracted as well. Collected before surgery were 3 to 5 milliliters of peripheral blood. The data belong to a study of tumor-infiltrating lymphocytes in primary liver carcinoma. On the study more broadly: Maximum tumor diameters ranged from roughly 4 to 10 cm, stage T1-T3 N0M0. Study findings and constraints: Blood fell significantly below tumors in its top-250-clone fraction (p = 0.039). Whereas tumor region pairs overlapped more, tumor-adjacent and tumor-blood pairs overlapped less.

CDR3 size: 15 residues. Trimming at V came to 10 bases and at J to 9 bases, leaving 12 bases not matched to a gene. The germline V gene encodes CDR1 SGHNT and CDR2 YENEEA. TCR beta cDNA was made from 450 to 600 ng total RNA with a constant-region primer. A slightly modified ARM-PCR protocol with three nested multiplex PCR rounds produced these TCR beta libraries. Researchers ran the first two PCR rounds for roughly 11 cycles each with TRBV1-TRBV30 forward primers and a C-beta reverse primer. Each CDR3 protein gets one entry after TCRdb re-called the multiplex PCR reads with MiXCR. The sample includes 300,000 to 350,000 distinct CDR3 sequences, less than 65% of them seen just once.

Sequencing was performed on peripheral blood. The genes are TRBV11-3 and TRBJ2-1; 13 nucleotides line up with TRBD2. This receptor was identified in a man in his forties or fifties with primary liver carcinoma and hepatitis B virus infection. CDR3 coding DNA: TGTGCCATTAGCCCCGGACTAGCGGGAGCGGGTGAGCAGTTCTTC. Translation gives CAISPGLAGAGEQFF.